This TCR beta chain came from a study of cytomegalovirus exposure and HLA in healthy donors. Germline V gene lookup returns CDR1 MNHNS and CDR2 SASEGT. The CDR3 contains 16 residues. Each of the donors was a healthy bone marrow donor. It was with 60 Vbeta and 13 Jbeta primers that the PCR ran. As handled by the study authors: Counted up in a later analysis, unique TCR beta chains came to about 80 million, with about 9.9 million shared. The assay was immunoSEQ multiplex PCR, and TCRdb's table has in-frame clones only and misses some. D and trimming come from the DNA, and the V and J calls and clone size come from that table. Of 50,000 or so clones in the sample, 65% to 80% were seen once. A note on this clone: The junction departs from the called germline gene at one end, perhaps through a read error.

The rearrangement uses TRBV6-1 and TRBJ2-5, with a possible D match to TRBD1 (6 bases). This TCR came from a man younger than 45 in good health and CMV-seronegative. The material sequenced was PBMCs. The CDR3 DNA sequence: TGTGCCAGCAGAGAAGACCCAACAGGGTGGCGAGAGACCCAGTACTTC. Translating gives CASREDPTGWRETQYF.